The table lists the clone carrying this TCR beta chain with many counts. This record comes from a study of T cells after yellow fever vaccination. The CDR3 contains 15 residues. CDR1 and CDR2 (germline): SEHNR, FQNEAQ (reference sequence). V lost 2 bases and J lost 7, with 12 bases in between. The study made its TCR cDNA through 5'RACE template switching. That step introduced a universal primer site along with UMIs. Using its own MiXCR run on the 5' RACE reads, TCRdb lists one record per CDR3 protein. The sample has under 55,000 distinct CDR3 sequences, approximately 6.3% seen once. Material: CD8+ T cells not binding an NS4B(214-222) dextramer, sorted from PBMCs, obtained 45 days after the yellow fever booster vaccination. This chain links TRBV7-9 with TRBJ1-6; D remains unclear. The clonotype comes from a man under 40 who received the YFV17D yellow fever vaccine. CDR3 sequence: CASSLFEGTNSPLHF. The CDR3 nucleotides are TGTGCCAGCAGCTTATTCGAGGGAACGAATTCACCCCTCCACTTT. The full variable domain, rest sourced from reference TRBV7-9 and TRBJ1-6, is DTGVSQNPRHKITKRGQNVTFRCDPISEHNRLYWYRQTLGQGPEFLTYFQNEAQLEKSRLLSDRFSAERPKGSFSTLEIQRTEQGDSAMYLCASSLFEGTNSPLHFGNGTRLTVT.